A single sample is the source of the 24 T cell receptor beta chains below, sequenced in a study of siplizumab effects on memory and regulatory T cells (dated by TCRdb to about 2019). Preparation of the library involved the immunoSEQ multiplex PCR assay. The clones in this table, taken by TCRdb from immuneACCESS, are in-frame only. Not every clone is retained; where verified, under half of the shortfall comes from an unresolved V gene, and the cause of the rest is unknown. Here the sample has 100,000 to 120,000 clones; approximately 92% occur a single time. The ten largest clones add up to approximately 1.2% of the sample. Sequencing was done on a sample of CD4+ T cells sorted from blood. Receptor source: a human donor in good health.

The chain combines TRBV10-1 with TRBJ1-1, with 11 nucleotides matching TRBD1. The ends lost 6 bases at V and 8 bases at J; junction bases unmatched: 11. The CDR3 consists of 15 residues. In germline, CDR1 is WNHNN, CDR2 SYGVQD (reference sequence). The CDR3 sequence is CASRADRDRGVEAFF. CDR3 DNA: TGCGCCAGCAGAGCGGACCGGGACAGGGGGGTCGAAGCTTTCTTT.

The rearrangement joins TRBV2 to TRBJ1-5, with D uncertain. Looked up from germline, CDR1 is SNHLY and CDR2 is FYNNEI. This CDR3 is built from 13 residues. Trimming pared 8 bases from V and 6 bases from J, leaving 14 bases between. As DNA, the CDR3 is TGTGCCAGCCTGCAGGACCTTCCTCAGCCCCAGCATTTT. Its protein product is CASLQDLPQPQHF.

The chain couples TRBV5-1 to TRBJ2-2; D is unclear. The CDR3 spans 15 residues. Germline lookup yields CDR1 SGHRS and CDR2 YFSETQ. Trimming took 0 bases from V and 4 from J, leaving 10 bases between them. This chain's CDR3 is CASSLGTTGTGELFF. The CDR3 DNA follows: TGCGCCAGCAGCTTGGGTACCACCGGCACCGGGGAGCTGTTTTTT.

This chain uses TRBV5-6 with TRBJ2-3, with 8 bases that match TRBD1. V was pared by 4 bases and J by 2 bases, with 6 bases of the junction left unmatched. CDR1 is SGHDT, CDR2 YYEEEE, per germline. The CDR3 extends over 15 amino acids. The CDR3 DNA reads as TGTGCCAGCAGCCAGACAGGGGTCTACACAGATACGCAGTATTTT. Encoded protein: CASSQTGVYTDTQYF. Combining the CDR3 with reference TRBV5-6 and TRBJ2-3 gives the whole variable domain DAGVTQSPTHLIKTRGQQVTLRCSPKSGHDTVSWYQQALGQGPQFIFQYYEEEERQRGNFPDRFSGHQFPNYSSELNVNALLLGDSALYLCASSQTGVYTDTQYFGPGTRLTVL.

This clone was observed a handful of times. This rearrangement joins TRBV9 to TRBJ1-2; D gene ambiguous. V lost 4 bases, J lost 6 bases, and 13 bases lay in between. The CDR3 covers 13 residues. Germline V gene data show CDR1 as SGDLS and CDR2 as YYNGEE. The CDR3 loop reads CASSPRRPDGYTF. CDR3 DNA: TGTGCCAGCAGCCCCCGACGGCCGGATGGCTACACCTTC.

This sequence joins TRBV11-3 and TRBJ2-7; 9 bases fit TRBD1. V was pared by 4 bases and J by 3 bases, with 1 base of the junction left unmatched. Looked up from germline, CDR1 is SGHNT and CDR2 is YENEEA. There are 13 residues in the CDR3. Here the CDR3 DNA reads TGTGCCAGCAGCTCGGACAGGGGCTACGAGCAGTACTTC. This translates into CASSSDRGYEQYF.

The chain uses TRBV25-1 and TRBJ2-7; D possibly corresponds to TRBD1 (6 bases). Trimming removed 1 base from V and 5 bases from J, with 18 bases in between. Germline V gene sequence: CDR1 MGHDK, CDR2 SYGVNS. This CDR3 has 16 residues. The DNA for the CDR3 is TGTGCCAGCAGTGAATTAGGTGGGCAGGGGTCGGACGAGCAGTACTTC. Translation: CASSELGGQGSDEQYF.

The chain couples TRBV6-6 to TRBJ1-2; no clear D gene. This CDR3 contains 15 residues. CDR1 MNHNY and CDR2 SVGAGI come from the germline V gene (reference sequence). Trimming took 2 bases from V and 2 from J, leaving 12 bases between them. The CDR3 nucleotides read TGTGCCAGCAGTTACAATTGGGGATTCAACTATGGCTACACCTTC. Its protein is CASSYNWGFNYGYTF.

The chain links TRBV5-1 to TRBJ1-1, with a weak D call TRBD1 (5 bases). With 2 bases removed from V and 6 bases from J, the gap between germline ends came to 14 bases. The CDR3 consists of 14 residues. The germline V gene encodes CDR1 SGHRS and CDR2 YFSETQ. The CDR3 bases are TGCGCCAGCAGCTTACAGAAAACGGGACCTGAAGCTTTCTTT. Its translation: CASSLQKTGPEAFF.

This chain uses TRBV29-1 with TRBJ2-7, with D possibly being TRBD1 (5 bases). From germline, CDR1 is SQVTM and CDR2 ANQGSEA. There are 14 residues in the CDR3. Trimming stripped 6 bases from V and 0 bases from J, with 15 bases between. CDR3 DNA: TGCAGCGTATTAACAGGTGTGAGCTCCTACGAGCAGTACTTC. Its protein is CSVLTGVSSYEQYF.

The chain has TRBV7-9 and TRBJ1-1; D ambiguous. The germline V and J ends were trimmed by 3 bases and 0 bases, with 14 bases remaining between them. The CDR3 is 16 residues long. Germline V gene sequence: CDR1 SEHNR, CDR2 FQNEAQ (reference sequence). CDR3 DNA: TGTGCCAGCAGCTTCCCGCCAAACCGCATGAACACTGAAGCTTTCTTT. Amino acid sequence: CASSFPPNRMNTEAFF.

The rearrangement joins TRBV4-2 to TRBJ2-6; perhaps D is TRBD1 or TRBD2 (6 bases each). V lost 3 bases and J lost 2, with 14 bases in between. CDR1 is LGHNA and CDR2 is YNFKEQ in the germline V gene. The CDR3 spans 17 residues. CDR3: CASSQEERGAGANVLTF. The CDR3, as DNA: TGTGCCAGCAGCCAGGAGGAAAGGGGGGCTGGGGCCAACGTCCTGACTTTC.

The chain recombines TRBV11-1 with TRBJ2-2; the D is unclear. The V end lost 3 bases, the J end lost 1 base, and 0 bases lay between the germline ends. The CDR3 covers 12 residues. Germline V lookup: CDR1 SGHAT, CDR2 FQDESV (reference sequence). Here the CDR3 reads CASSLNTGELFF. Here the CDR3 DNA reads TGTGCCAGCAGCTTGAACACCGGGGAGCTGTTTTTT.

The chain is built from TRBV6-6 and TRBJ2-7; TRBD1 matches 7 bases. The CDR3 is 13 amino acids. Germline loops: CDR1 MNHNY, CDR2 SVGAGI (reference sequence). V gave up 5 bases and J gave up 6 bases; unmatched junction bases: 7. CDR3 DNA sequence: TGTGCCAGCAGTGAGACAGGGAAGGCCGAGCAGTACTTC. This codes for CASSETGKAEQYF.

The chain uses TRBV19 and TRBJ2-6; D remains ambiguous. This CDR3 contains 14 residues. V lost 1 base and J 7 bases, leaving 8 bases between the germline ends. Germline V gene data show CDR1 as LNHDA and CDR2 as SQIVND (reference sequence). This CDR3 reads CASSIAGKANVLTF. CDR3 nucleotides: TGTGCCAGTAGTATAGCTGGGAAAGCCAACGTCCTGACTTTC.

As to this clone: A read error may produce the germline difference seen at one junction end. V usage is TRBV6-1 and J usage is TRBJ2-1; D is ambiguous. The CDR3 consists of 13 residues. Germline CDR1 MNHNS, CDR2 SASEGT. The CDR3 loop is CATSLSAHGEQFF. CDR3 sequence (DNA): TGTGCCACCAGTTTAAGCGCTCACGGTGAGCAGTTCTTC.

The chain has TRBV25-1 and TRBJ2-5, with 7 bases lining up with TRBD2. V shed 6 bases, J shed 5 bases, and the junction held 15 bases outside the gene matches. CDR3 length: 16 amino acids. CDR1 is MGHDK and CDR2 is SYGVNS in the germline V gene. The CDR3, as DNA: TGTGCCAGCAGGGGGTCCAGGTCCAGCGGGATGGAGACCCAGTACTTC. This translates into CASRGSRSSGMETQYF.

The chain is built from TRBV7-6 and TRBJ2-1; D gene ambiguous. Germline V lookup: CDR1 SGHVS, CDR2 FNYEAQ. V lost 4 bases to trimming and J lost 6 bases, with 7 bases between them. The CDR3 is 12 residues long. As DNA, the CDR3 is TGTGCCAGCAGCTCGGTTGGCAATGAGCAGTTCTTC. Its translation is CASSSVGNEQFF.

The gene calls are TRBV7-2 and TRBJ1-4; D may be TRBD1 (6 bases). The germline V and J ends were trimmed by 6 bases and 3 bases, with 14 bases remaining between them. Germline loops: CDR1 SGHTA, CDR2 FQGNSA. CDR3 size: 15 residues. The CDR3 region has the DNA TGTGCCAGCAGTACCCACGGACAGCCTAATGAAAAACTGTTTTTT. Translated: CASSTHGQPNEKLFF.

The J gene is TRBJ2-7, the V gene TRBV7-8; TRBD2 agrees at 10 bases. The CDR3 sequence is 17 residues long. Germline assignment: CDR1 SGHVS and CDR2 FQNEAQ. With V trimmed by 8 bases and J by 6 bases, 19 bases remained unmatched. CDR3 in DNA: TGTGCCAGCCGATACTCGAGCGGGAGGGTGGCTCCACGCGAGCAGTACTTC. It translates to CASRYSSGRVAPREQYF.

The genes are TRBV19 and TRBJ1-1; D not certain. V shed 7 bases and J shed 4 bases, with 16 bases lying between them. This CDR3 contains 14 residues. CDR1 is LNHDA and CDR2 is SQIVND in the germline V gene (reference sequence). As DNA, the CDR3 is TGTGCCAGTATTCCTGACCCCGGGATCACTGAAGCTTTCTTT. Amino acids: CASIPDPGITEAFF.

The J gene is TRBJ1-1, the V gene TRBV6-6; the match to TRBD1 covers 10 bases. The CDR3 is 13 residues long. Germline V gives CDR1 MNHNY, CDR2 SVGAGI (reference sequence). The V gene end was trimmed by 4 bases and the J gene end by 10 bases; junction bases not matched to a gene: 6. The DNA of the CDR3 is TGTGCCAGCAGTTGGCCGGGGACAGGGGTAGCTTTCTTT. It encodes CASSWPGTGVAFF.

The chain couples TRBV7-2 to TRBJ2-7; 11 nucleotides align to TRBD1. V lost 6 bases and J lost 3; bases outside the gene matches: 7. Per the germline V gene, CDR1 is SGHTA and CDR2 is FQGNSA. The CDR3 runs to 15 residues. As DNA, the CDR3 is TGTGCCAGCAGTTTTGGGACAGGGGGTCTCTACGAGCAGTACTTC. This encodes CASSFGTGGLYEQYF.

The CDR3 sequence is CASSVSGGQTDTQYF. The CDR3 DNA is TGTGCCAGCAGCGTGTCGGGGGGGCAGACAGATACGCAGTATTTT. The rearrangement joins TRBV9 to TRBJ2-3, with 8 nucleotides matching TRBD2. V shed 2 bases and J 3 bases; nucleotides not matched to a gene: 5. CDR3 length: 15 residues. Germline V gene lookup returns CDR1 SGDLS and CDR2 YYNGEE. Using reference TRBV9 and TRBJ2-3 for the parts outside the CDR3, the full variable domain is DSGVTQTPKHLITATGQRVTLRCSPRSGDLSVYWYQQSLDQGLQFLIQYYNGEERAKGNILERFSAQQFPDLHSELNLSSLELGDSALYFCASSVSGGQTDTQYFGPGTRLTVL.